This TCR beta chain was observed in a study of cytomegalovirus exposure and HLA in healthy donors. Overall study context: The roughly 130 validation repertoires, a later analysis reported, used the same platform as the approximately 730 repertoires from the first cohort.

This clone was counted only a few times. The antigen is not known. The V gene lost 2 bases and the J gene lost 4 bases, with 15 bases spanning the gap. Germline CDR1 is SNHLY and CDR2 is FYNNEI. The CDR3 sequence is 15 residues long. Whole-study findings and limits: A subsequent analysis found that TCR clusters from the first cohort also tended to co-occur in the approximately 110 validation repertoires, with 90% to 95% of cluster scores above 0. The study found most TCR sequences rare, yet found some public TCRs in many donors.

Using immunoSEQ multiplex PCR, the repertoire was profiled, and TCRdb retains in-frame clones only, with some absent. The sample holds 130,000 to 150,000 clones; roughly 88% are singletons and the top ten take 7.5% to 10%. Separate from the approximately 670-subject first cohort, the roughly 120-subject validation cohort was the one that the donors belonged to. Sequencing was performed on PBMCs. V and J are TRBV2 and TRBJ2-7, with D maybe TRBD2 (6 bases). The receptor comes from a woman aged 18-29 years in good health and CMV-seropositive. The CDR3 loop is CASSEIRGAGYEQYF. CDR3 in DNA: TGTGCCAGCAGTGAAATACGGGGTGCGGGGTACGAGCAGTACTTC.